This T cell receptor beta chain was obtained from a study of response to subunit inactivated influenza vaccine. CDR1 and CDR2 from the germline V gene are DFQATT and SNEGSKA (reference sequence). The CDR3 is 14 residues long. V lost 5 bases and J lost 2, with 14 bases in between. Findings and caveats of the study: Few additional T cells are recruited per seasonal influenza vaccination, authors suggested.

MiXCR, run by TCRdb on the RT-PCR reads, gives a single entry per CDR3 protein. The profile shows some 500,000 distinct CDR3 sequences, 13% of them singletons. As for this clonotype: Its antigen is unknown.

This specimen was PBMCs from blood, taken roughly 48 days after vaccination. This TCR was sampled from a man between 50 and 59 years old who received an inactivated influenza vaccine. J is TRBJ2-3 and V is TRBV20-1, with D perhaps matching TRBD1 (6 bases). The chain's CDR3 is CSALGQKYTDTQYF. The CDR3 DNA is TGCAGTGCTTTAGGACAGAAATACACAGATACGCAGTATTTT.